This T cell receptor beta chain was captured in a study of shared clonotypes between healthy human individuals. Whole-study results and caveats: Between a handful of donors, naive CD4 clonotypes were shared at a level of around 5.2%.

V was shortened by 6 bases and J by 2 bases, with 11 bases between the two germline ends. This CDR3 has 14 amino acids. CDR1 and CDR2 (germline): KGHSH, LQKENI. Concerning this clone itself: Its antigen is unknown.

Assay used: immunoSEQ multiplex PCR; TCRdb lists only in-frame clones, some missing. Seen here are about 2.5 million clones, approximately 90% observed once, and the top ten hold around 0.35%. Sequencing used naive CD4+ T cells from PBMCs. Specified subset: CD45RA+ positively selected. This TCR came from a man aged 18 to 30 in good health. Some clones in this sample may be carry-over from other donors' samples. The genes are TRBV18 and TRBJ1-5; D unclear. CDR3 amino acids: CASSDDVGNQPQHF. The CDR3 coding sequence is TGTGCCAGCTCGGACGACGTGGGCAATCAGCCCCAGCATTTT.